This TCR beta chain derives from a study of T-cell memory formation after mild COVID-19. Findings of the study overall: Day 15 to 85 contracting clones showed balanced CD4/CD8; later expanders leaned CD4+. Confirmation was lacking for SARS-CoV-2 specificity of second-wave clones that peaked on day 37. CD4+ contracting clones were found mainly in CM and EM, and CD8+ ones in EMRA.

MiXCR, applied by TCRdb to the 5' RACE reads, yields one record per CDR3 protein. Among approximately 170,000 distinct CDR3 sequences listed, under 15% were seen once. The length of the CDR3 is 15 residues. V dropped 0 bases and J dropped 7; count of bases not matched to a gene: 3. This clonotype showed up just a few times. The antigen remains undetermined. Sequenced input: PBMCs or a T cell subset sorted from them (not recorded which). The chain has TRBV12-3 or TRBV12-4 and TRBJ1-5; 10 nucleotides match TRBD1. This TCR derives from a man aged 18 to 35 who had mild COVID-19 (a few samples of this study predate the infection). Cell type and time point are not known. DNA for the CDR3: TGTGCCAGCAGTTTAGCCGGGACAGGGGACCAGCCCCAGCATTTT. This translates into CASSLAGTGDQPQHF.